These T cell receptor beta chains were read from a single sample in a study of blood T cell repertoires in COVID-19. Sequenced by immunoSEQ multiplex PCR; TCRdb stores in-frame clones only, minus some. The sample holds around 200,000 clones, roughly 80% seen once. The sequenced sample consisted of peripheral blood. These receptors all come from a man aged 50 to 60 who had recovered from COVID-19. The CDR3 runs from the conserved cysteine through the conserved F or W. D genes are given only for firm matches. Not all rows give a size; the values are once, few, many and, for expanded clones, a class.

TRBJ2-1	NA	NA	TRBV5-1	TGCGCCAGCAGCTTGGCAGGGACGGGAGTGCGGAATGAGCAGTTCTTC	CASSLAGTGVRNEQFF
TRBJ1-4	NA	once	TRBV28	TGTGCCAGCTCAAGAACGGGGGGAGATAATGAAAAACTGTTTTTT	CASSRTGGDNEKLFF
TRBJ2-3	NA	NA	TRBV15	TGTGCCACCAGCAGAGGGTCTTGGACTCTTAGCACAGATACGCAGTATTTT	CATSRGSWTLSTDTQYF
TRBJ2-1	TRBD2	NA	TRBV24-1	TGTGCCACCAGTGATTCTCTAGCGGACAATGAGCAGTTCTTC	CATSDSLADNEQFF
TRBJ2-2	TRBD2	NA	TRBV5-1	TGCGCCAGCAGCCTAGGACTAGCGGGAGCTAGTGAGGAGCTGTTTTTT	CASSLGLAGASEELFF
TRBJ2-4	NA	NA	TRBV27	TGTGCCAGCAGACAGTTGGGTAGTGGCAAAAACATTCAGTACTTC	CASRQLGSGKNIQYF
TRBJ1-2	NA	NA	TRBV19	TGTGCCAGTAGTATAGAGAGGGTTCCGCGCTATGGCTACACCTTC	CASSIERVPRYGYTF
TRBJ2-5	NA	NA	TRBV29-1	TGCAGCGTTGTTGGGGGGATCCAAGAGACCCAGTACTTC	CSVVGGIQETQYF
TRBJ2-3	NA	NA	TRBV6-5	TGTGCCAGCAGTTACCCCGAGACAGATACGCAGTATTTT	CASSYPETDTQYF
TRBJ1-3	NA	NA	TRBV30	TGTGCCTGGAGTGATCGGGGACTCCCTGGAAACACCATATATTTT	CAWSDRGLPGNTIYF
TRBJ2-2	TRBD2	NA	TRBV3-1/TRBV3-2	TGTGCCAGCAGCCAAGACCGTCTAGCGGACAACACCGGGGAGCTGTTTTTT	CASSQDRLADNTGELFF
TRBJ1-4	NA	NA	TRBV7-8	TGTGCCAGCAGCTTATTCGACGGACAGTCGGAAAAACTGTTTTTT	CASSLFDGQSEKLFF
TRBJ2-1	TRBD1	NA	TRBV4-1	TGCGCCAGCAGCCTCGAGGGGGCTAGCTCCAATGAGCAGTTCTTC	CASSLEGASSNEQFF
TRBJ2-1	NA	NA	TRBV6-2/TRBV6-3	TGTGCCAGCAGTTCTCGGTCGAGCTCCTACAATGAGCAGTTCTTC	CASSSRSSSYNEQFF
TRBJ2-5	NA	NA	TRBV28	TGTGCCAGCAGTTTTATTTTAGCCGCAGAGACCCAGTACTTC	CASSFILAAETQYF
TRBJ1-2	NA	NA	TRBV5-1	TGCGCCAGCAGCTTGGGGCAGTTCGCCTCCGGCTACACCTTC	CASSLGQFASGYTF
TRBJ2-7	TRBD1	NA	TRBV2	TGTGCCAGCACGGGACAGGGGCGCTCGGTAGTCTTC	CASTGQGRSVVF
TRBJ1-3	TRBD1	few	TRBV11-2	TGTGCCAGCAGCCCCCGACAGGGAACTTCTGGAAACACCATATATTTT	CASSPRQGTSGNTIYF
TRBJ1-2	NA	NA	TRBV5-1	TGCGCCAGCAGCTTGGGAGGGCAGAGATATGGCTACACCTTC	CASSLGGQRYGYTF
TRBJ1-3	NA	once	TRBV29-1	TGCAGCGTTGATATTGGCGGCTCTGGAAACACCATATATTTT	CSVDIGGSGNTIYF
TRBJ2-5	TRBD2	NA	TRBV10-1	TGCGCCAGCAGTGGGGAACAGTGGGGGCCACTAGCGGGAGACGGGGAGACCCAGTACTTC	CASSGEQWGPLAGDGETQYF
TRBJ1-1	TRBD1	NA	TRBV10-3	TGTGCCATCAGTGGGGCAGGGGGCTTGGAAGCTTTCTTT	CAISGAGGLEAFF
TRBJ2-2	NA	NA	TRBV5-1	TGCGCCAGCAGCTTGGAAGCGGACACCGGGGAGCTGTTTTTT	CASSLEADTGELFF
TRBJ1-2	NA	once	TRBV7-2	TGTGCCAGCAGCTTCGACGGGGACTATGGCTACACCTTC	CASSFDGDYGYTF
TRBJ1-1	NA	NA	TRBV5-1	TGCGCCAGCAGCTTTTCGGCCAGGGGACGTGAAGCTTTCTTT	CASSFSARGREAFF
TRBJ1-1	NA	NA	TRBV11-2	TGTGCCAGCAGCTTAGCCCCTGGGGCCGGGTCGGGCACTGAAGCTTTCTTT	CASSLAPGAGSGTEAFF
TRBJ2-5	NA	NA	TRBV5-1	TGCGCCAGCAGCTTGGAAGGACGGGGTGGGGCCCAGTACTTC	CASSLEGRGGAQYF
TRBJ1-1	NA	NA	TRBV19	TGTGCCAGTAAGACACCTAACACTGAAGCTTTCTTT	CASKTPNTEAFF
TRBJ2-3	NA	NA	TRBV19	TGTGCCAGTAGTATAGTTAAGACAGACGCAGATACGCAGTATTTT	CASSIVKTDADTQYF
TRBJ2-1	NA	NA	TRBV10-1	TGCGCCAGCAGTGGGCCCCCATCGGAGGAGCAGTTCTTC	CASSGPPSEEQFF
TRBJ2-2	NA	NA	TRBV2	TGTGCCAGCAGAAGAGAGATCACCGGGGAGCTGTTTTTT	CASRREITGELFF
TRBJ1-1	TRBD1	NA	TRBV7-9	TGTGCCAGCAGCTTGGACAGGGAAAACACTGAAGCTTTCTTT	CASSLDRENTEAFF
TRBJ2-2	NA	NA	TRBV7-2	TGTGCCAGCAGCTTTTATCAGGGGCGCACCGGGGAGCTGTTTTTT	CASSFYQGRTGELFF
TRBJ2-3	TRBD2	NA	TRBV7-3	TGTGCCAGCAGCTTAATAGCGGGGCCCACAGATACGCAGTATTTT	CASSLIAGPTDTQYF
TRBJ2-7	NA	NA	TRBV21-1	TGTGCCAGCACCGAATACCGGGACTACGACTACGAGCAGTACTTC	CASTEYRDYDYEQYF
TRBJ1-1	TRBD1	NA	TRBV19	TGTGCCAGTAGTGCCCTCGTCACAGGGGTGAACACTGAAGCTTTCTTT	CASSALVTGVNTEAFF
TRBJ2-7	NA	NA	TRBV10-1	TGCGCCAGCAGTGCTTACACCTCGGGAGAGCAGTACTTC	CASSAYTSGEQYF
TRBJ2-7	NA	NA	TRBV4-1	TGCGCCAGCAGCCAAGATTTGGAGGGGGCATCCCCCTACGAGCAGTACTTC	CASSQDLEGASPYEQYF
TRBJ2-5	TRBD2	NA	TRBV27	TGTGCCAGCAGCCCTAGGGGACTAGCGGAACCCAGCCAAGAGACCCAGTACTTC	CASSPRGLAEPSQETQYF
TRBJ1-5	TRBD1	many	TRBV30	TGTGCCTGGAGTGGAGGACAGGTTAATCAGCCCCAGCATTTT	CAWSGGQVNQPQHF
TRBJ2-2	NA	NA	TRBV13	TGTGCCAGCAGCCTCCAGGCCGGGGAGCTGTTTTTT	CASSLQAGELFF
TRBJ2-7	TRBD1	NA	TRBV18	TGTGCCAGCTCATTCCGACAGGGTACGTCCTCGGGGACCTACGAGCAGTACTTC	CASSFRQGTSSGTYEQYF
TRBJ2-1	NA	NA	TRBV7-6	TGTGCCAGCAGCTTAGAGGGCGGGCCCGTTGAGCAGTTCTTC	CASSLEGGPVEQFF
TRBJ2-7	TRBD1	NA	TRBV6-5	TGTGCCAGCTTCCAACAGGGGTCCTACGAGCAGTACTTC	CASFQQGSYEQYF
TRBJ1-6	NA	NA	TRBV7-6	TGTGCCAGCAGCCCAGGGCGGGGGGAGGATAATTCACCCCTCCACTTT	CASSPGRGEDNSPLHF
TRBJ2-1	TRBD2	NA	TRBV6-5	TGTGCCAGCTACCCCCGGATAGCGGGAGAGCAGTTCTTC	CASYPRIAGEQFF